This T cell receptor (beta chain) derives from a study of CD8 T cells in Susac syndrome. As for this clonotype: What it binds is unknown.

The CDR3 spans 14 residues. CDR1 is SQVTM, CDR2 ANQGSEA, per germline. V lost 6 bases, J lost 6 bases, and 17 bases lay in between. The RNA input was roughly 0.45 to 1 ug, and it was reverse transcribed with random hexamers. By means of immunoSEQ multiplex PCR, TCR beta CDR3 spanning 54 Vbeta and 13 Jbeta underwent amplification. TCRdb independently ran MiXCR on the immunoSEQ multiplex PCR reads; one entry per CDR3 protein. The sample includes about 280,000 distinct CDR3 sequences, about 88% of them seen just once. The study, taken as a whole, reports: The study acknowledged a relatively small number of individuals in its TCR sequencing and HLA analysis.

The multiple sclerosis controls, all treatment-naive patients, had relapsing-remitting disease that was stable or active. The CD8+ and CD4+ T cells were isolated magnetically using a negative isolation approach, whereas the TEMRA cells were enriched by FACS. Sequenced material: CD8+ T cells from PBMCs. This chain links TRBV29-1 with TRBJ2-2; TRBD2 is a possible D gene (6 bases). The receptor comes from a human donor with multiple sclerosis. The CDR3 here is CSVVAGRSSGELFF. The CDR3 DNA reads TGCAGCGTCGTTGCGGGGAGGTCGTCCGGGGAGCTGTTTTTT.